These 7 T cell receptor beta chains were sequenced from one sample in a study of T-cell reconstitution after alpha-beta-depleted transplantation in children. During its preparation, the TCRbeta library received unique molecular identifiers. TCRdb re-analysed the PCR reads in MiXCR, keeping a single row per CDR3 protein. The sample includes approximately 520,000 distinct CDR3 sequences, approximately 32% seen only once; the top ten take approximately 2.3%. The starting material was PBMCs from the stem cell graft donor, obtained from the stem cell graft. The source of these receptors is a human donor who donated a stem cell graft to a child with aplastic anemia.

This clonotype was picked up a small number of times. The V and J genes are TRBV21-1 and TRBJ2-7; the D call in the table, TRBD1, was not verified against the DNA. TRBV21-1 is described as a pseudogene. The length of the CDR3 is 14 residues. CDR3 nucleotides: TGTGCCAGCAGCGACCGAGGAGGCAGGGTCGAGCAGTACGTC. Residues: CASSDRGGRVEQYV.

This clonotype occurred many times. The genes are TRBV20-1 and TRBJ2-7, with no clear D. Germline V CDR1 and CDR2: DFQATT, SNEGSKA (reference sequence). V lost 1 base and J lost 0, with 7 bases in between. The CDR3 is made up of 13 amino acids. DNA for the CDR3: TGCAGTGCTAGAGCCGCCAGCTCCTACGAGCAGTACTTC. Its protein is CSARAASSYEQYF.

This clonotype was picked up a small number of times. The chain links TRBV25-1 to TRBJ2-7; D unresolved. Per germline, CDR1 MGHDK and CDR2 SYGVNS. V shed 8 bases and J shed 5 bases, with 7 bases lying between them. The CDR3 has 10 residues. The CDR3 reads CASALNEQYF. Here the CDR3 DNA reads TGTGCCAGCGCCCTCAACGAGCAGTACTTC.

The J gene is TRBJ2-1, the V gene TRBV7-2; 10 positions match TRBD2. Trimming cost V 1 base and J 8 bases; bases outside gene matches: 8. CDR3 length: 16 residues. Germline CDR1 and CDR2: SGHTA and FQGNSA. In nucleotides, the CDR3 is TGTGCCAGCAGCTTAGTCTCACTAGCGGGAATTCATGAGCAGTTCTTC. Translated: CASSLVSLAGIHEQFF.

This rearrangement joins TRBV5-1 to TRBJ2-2; no firm D call. CDR1 and CDR2 from the germline V gene are SGHRS and YFSETQ. Trimming pared 4 bases from V and 5 bases from J, leaving 9 bases between. This CDR3 comprises 13 residues. The DNA of the CDR3 is TGCGCCAGCAGCCTCGAGGCGACCGGGGAGCTGTTTTTT. This sequence encodes CASSLEATGELFF.

This clonotype has only a few counts. This rearrangement joins TRBV12-3 or TRBV12-4 to TRBJ1-1, with TRBD1 matching over 8 bases. V was pared by 5 bases and J by 3 bases, with 11 bases of the junction left unmatched. The CDR3 length is 16 residues. The CDR3 reads CASSLGTGLSHTEAFF. The CDR3 nucleotides are TGTGCCAGCAGTCTCGGGACAGGTCTTTCTCACACTGAAGCTTTCTTT.

The chain combines TRBV5-1 with TRBJ2-2; TRBD2 matches at 7 bases. The CDR3 extends over 16 amino acids. In germline, CDR1 is SGHRS, CDR2 YFSETQ. The V gene end was trimmed by 3 bases and the J gene end by 5 bases; junction bases not matched to a gene: 10. In DNA, the CDR3 is TGCGCCAGCAGCTGCTGCGGGAGAGGTGGGACCGGGGAGCTGTTTTTT. Its translation is CASSCCGRGGTGELFF.